This T cell receptor beta chain was captured in a study of T-cell reconstitution after alpha-beta-depleted transplantation in children. This clonotype was counted at least ten times. The germline V gene has CDR1 MNHNS and CDR2 SASEGT. The trim removed 5 bases at V and 8 bases at J, leaving 17 bases unmatched. CDR3 length: 16 residues. The TCRbeta library incorporated unique molecular identifiers. MiXCR, applied by TCRdb to the PCR reads, yields one record per CDR3 protein. The sample lists roughly 400,000 distinct CDR3 sequences, roughly 21% occurring once. The chain carries TRBV6-1 and TRBJ2-5, with 7 bases aligning to TRBD1. The receptor comes from a human donor who donated a stem cell graft to a child with acute myeloid leukemia. The material was PBMCs from the stem cell graft donor, obtained from the stem cell graft. CDR3 in amino acids: CASSPRPDGQVDTQYF. DNA for the CDR3: TGTGCCAGCAGTCCCCGTCCCGACGGACAGGTGGATACCCAGTACTTC.